This passage covers 8 T cell receptor beta chains from one sample sequenced in a study of CD8+ T cells in alopecia areata. The sequencing template was cDNA reverse transcribed from extracted RNA. Assay: immunoSEQ multiplex PCR; the TCRdb copy retains only in-frame clones and omits some. The sample contains some 100,000 clones, almost 60% of which appear only once. The treatment denotes: oral pan-JAK inhibitor, 5-10 mg twice daily. The starting material was CD8+ T cells sorted from blood, obtained at approximately week 56, from a patient treated with tofacitinib. The receptor set was obtained from a human donor with alopecia areata.

The rearrangement joins TRBV5-4 to TRBJ1-5; 11 bases are a match to TRBD1. Germline CDR1 SGHNT, CDR2 YYREEE (reference sequence). The V gene end was trimmed by 5 bases and the J gene end by 0 bases; junction bases not matched to a gene: 10. The CDR3 covers 18 residues. CDR3 DNA: TGTGCCAGCAGGGTGCCGGGACAGGGGGGATCTAGCAATCAGCCCCAGCATTTT. Protein: CASRVPGQGGSSNQPQHF.

This rearrangement joins TRBV6-6 to TRBJ1-5, with TRBD1 matching 9 bases. The CDR3 is 16 amino acids. Germline assignment: CDR1 MNHNY and CDR2 SVGAGI (reference sequence). The trim removed 2 bases at V and 0 bases at J, leaving 2 bases unmatched. CDR3 amino acids: CASSYPGQGSNQPQHF. CDR3 DNA sequence: TGTGCCAGCAGTTACCCGGGACAGGGTAGCAATCAGCCCCAGCATTTT.

For the CDR3, the DNA is TGCGCCAGCAGCTTGGGGCGAAACTATGGCTACACCTTC. Translating it yields CASSLGRNYGYTF. The V call is TRBV5-1, the J call TRBJ1-2; D gene ambiguous. The CDR3 has 13 amino acids. V lost 0 bases, J lost 2 bases, and 5 bases lay in between. In germline, CDR1 is SGHRS, CDR2 YFSETQ.

The J gene is TRBJ2-1, the V gene TRBV7-9, with D uncertain. This CDR3 has 15 residues. Germline values: CDR1 SEHNR, CDR2 FQNEAQ (reference sequence). The ends were cut back, 8 bases at V and 1 base at J, with 15 bases in the middle. The CDR3 DNA reads as TGTGCCAGCGGCGGACGTGGTCCGTCCTACAATGAGCAGTTCTTC. It codes for CASGGRGPSYNEQFF.

The chain employs TRBV25-1 and TRBJ1-2, with D hard to call. Trimming left V 3 bases short and J 2 bases short, with 13 bases between. The CDR3 covers 15 residues. Germline CDR1 and CDR2: MGHDK and SYGVNS. For the CDR3, the DNA is TGTGCCAGCAGTGACCCGGCAGGTCTAAACTATGGCTACACCTTC. It yields the protein CASSDPAGLNYGYTF.

This chain links TRBV6-1 with TRBJ1-6; D is perhaps TRBD1 (5 bases). CDR3 length equals 15 residues. From germline, CDR1 is MNHNS and CDR2 SASEGT. V lost 3 bases and J 5 bases, leaving 11 bases between the germline ends. For the CDR3, the DNA is TGTGCCAGCAGTGACGGCCACAGGAATAATTCACCCCTCCACTTT. Translating gives CASSDGHRNNSPLHF.

This sequence joins TRBV29-1 and TRBJ1-3; 12 nucleotides agree with TRBD1. This CDR3 region has 16 residues. The junction had 11 bases not matched to a gene; V was cut back by 7 bases and J by 4 bases. In germline, CDR1 is SQVTM, CDR2 ANQGSEA. CDR3 loop: CSAVGTGGLGGNTIYF. CDR3 nucleotides: TGCAGCGCGGTCGGGACAGGGGGCTTGGGAGGAAACACCATATATTTT.

This clone was seen only once. The chain links TRBV5-1 to TRBJ2-7; 8 bases align to TRBD1. This CDR3 is 14 amino acids long. J lost 2 bases, V lost 7 bases, and 8 bases had no gene match. Germline V CDR1 and CDR2: SGHRS, YFSETQ. CDR3 sequence: CASHSRDRTYEQYF. CDR3 bases: TGCGCCAGCCACTCCCGGGACAGGACCTACGAGCAGTACTTC.